This TCR beta chain comes out of a study of OX40 agonist ivuxolimab in advanced cancers. For the study at large: A mean age of 60 years, range roughly 23 to 79, was recorded, and about 83% were male. Of the patients, three showed partial responses, one with hepatocellular carcinoma and two with cutaneous melanoma.

The CDR3 length is 14 residues. Unmatched junction bases numbered 7, after V lost 3 bases and J lost 6 bases. Germline-derived CDR1 and CDR2 are MNHEY and SMNVEV (reference sequence). Here immunoSEQ multiplex PCR was the method, and the copy in TCRdb shows in-frame clones only, minus some. The table records some 60,000 clones, 86% of them present only once. The genes are TRBV27 and TRBJ2-7; 8 bases agree with TRBD1. This receptor was identified in an adult with an advanced solid tumor such as melanoma, head and neck, liver or kidney cancer. Specimen: CD4+ or CD8+ T cells sorted from blood, collected in a trial of the OX40 agonist ivuxolimab. CDR3 protein: CASSFFGQGSEQYF. CDR3 sequence (DNA): TGTGCCAGCAGTTTTTTTGGACAGGGCAGCGAGCAGTACTTC.